This record looks at one T cell receptor beta chain sequence and its context. The antigen remains unidentified. This record belongs to a study of T cell responses to AZD1222 COVID-19 vaccine. Assay: immunoSEQ multiplex PCR; the TCRdb copy retains only in-frame clones and omits some. The data hold about 160,000 clones, with about 90% observed a single time. Findings and limits, study-wide: It was only 6 or 7 AZD1222 recipients who were seropositive at baseline. A rise in Spike-specific TCR breadth and depth followed two AZD1222 doses.

CDR3 length equals 11 residues. Germline V CDR1 and CDR2: GTSNPN, SVGIG (reference sequence). Trimming stripped 4 bases from V and 4 bases from J, with 7 bases between. The V gene is TRBV30, the J gene TRBJ1-2; no definite D call. Here the sequenced sample was peripheral blood, taken on day 0 of MenACWY control vaccination. The receptor was derived from an adult in good health. The DNA of the CDR3 is TGTGCCTGGACCCCGACCTATGGCTACACCTTC. Encoded protein: CAWTPTYGYTF.